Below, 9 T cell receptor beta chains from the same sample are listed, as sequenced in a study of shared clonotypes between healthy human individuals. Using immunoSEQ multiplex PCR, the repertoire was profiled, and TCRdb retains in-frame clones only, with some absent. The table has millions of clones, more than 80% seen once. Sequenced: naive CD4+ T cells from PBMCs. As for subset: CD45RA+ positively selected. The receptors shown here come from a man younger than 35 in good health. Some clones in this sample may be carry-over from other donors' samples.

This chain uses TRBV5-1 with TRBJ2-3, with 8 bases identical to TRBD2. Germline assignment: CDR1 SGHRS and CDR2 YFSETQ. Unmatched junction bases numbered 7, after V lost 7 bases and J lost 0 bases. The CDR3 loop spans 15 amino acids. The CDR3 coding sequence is TGCGCCAGCGACGATAGCGGGACGAGCACAGATACGCAGTATTTT. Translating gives CASDDSGTSTDTQYF.

In DNA, the CDR3 is TGCAGCGTTGGTCCGGGCGGGCGCGCCTACGAGCAGTACTTC. This codes for CSVGPGGRAYEQYF. V and J are TRBV29-1 and TRBJ2-7; tentatively, D is TRBD2 (5 bases). Trimming cost V 4 bases and J 2 bases, with 15 bases left between them. The germline gives CDR1 SQVTM, CDR2 ANQGSEA. The CDR3 spans 14 residues.

The CDR3 nucleotides are TGTGCCAGCAGCCCCGGTCCGGGGTCCGGAAACACCATATATTTT. It specifies CASSPGPGSGNTIYF. The chain combines TRBV5-8 with TRBJ1-3; D remains unclear. The CDR3 loop spans 15 amino acids. Germline V lookup: CDR1 SGHTS, CDR2 YDEGEE. V was clipped by 4 bases and J by 4 bases, with 15 bases between them.

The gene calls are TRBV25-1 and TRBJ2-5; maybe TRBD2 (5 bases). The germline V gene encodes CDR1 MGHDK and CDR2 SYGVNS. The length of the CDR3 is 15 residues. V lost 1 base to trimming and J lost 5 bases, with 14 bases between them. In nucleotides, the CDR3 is TGTGCCAGCAGTGAATTAGGCCCCCGCGGGGAGACCCAGTACTTC. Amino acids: CASSELGPRGETQYF.

The CDR3 protein is CASSWGTGDSETQYF. The CDR3 DNA follows: TGCGCCAGCAGCTGGGGGACCGGTGACTCAGAGACCCAGTACTTC. The rearrangement uses TRBV5-1 and TRBJ2-5, with D possibly called TRBD1 or TRBD2 (5 bases each). The CDR3 runs 15 residues. Trimming cost V 3 bases and J 4 bases, with 16 bases left between them. The germline gives CDR1 SGHRS, CDR2 YFSETQ.

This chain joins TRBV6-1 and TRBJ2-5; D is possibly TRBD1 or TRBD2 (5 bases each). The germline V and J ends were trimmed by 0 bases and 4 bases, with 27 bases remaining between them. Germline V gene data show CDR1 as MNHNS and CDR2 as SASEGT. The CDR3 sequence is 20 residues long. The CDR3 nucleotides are TGTGCCAGCAGTGAAGCGACACAACTTGGTCGGGACCTATTTCGAGAGACCCAGTACTTC. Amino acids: CASSEATQLGRDLFRETQYF.

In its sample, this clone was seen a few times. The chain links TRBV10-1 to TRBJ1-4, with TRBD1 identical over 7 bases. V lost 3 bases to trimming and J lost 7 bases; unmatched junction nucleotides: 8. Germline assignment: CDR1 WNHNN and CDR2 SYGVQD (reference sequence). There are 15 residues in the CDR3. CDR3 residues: CASSEIRGVGEKLFF. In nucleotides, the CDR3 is TGCGCCAGCAGTGAAATCAGGGGGGTAGGTGAAAAACTGTTTTTT.

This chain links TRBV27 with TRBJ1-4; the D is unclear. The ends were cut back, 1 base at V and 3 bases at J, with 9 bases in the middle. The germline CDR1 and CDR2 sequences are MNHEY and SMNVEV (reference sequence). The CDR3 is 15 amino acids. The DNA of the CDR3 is TGTGCCAGCAGTTTATACGGGGTGCCTAATGAAAAACTGTTTTTT. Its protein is CASSLYGVPNEKLFF.

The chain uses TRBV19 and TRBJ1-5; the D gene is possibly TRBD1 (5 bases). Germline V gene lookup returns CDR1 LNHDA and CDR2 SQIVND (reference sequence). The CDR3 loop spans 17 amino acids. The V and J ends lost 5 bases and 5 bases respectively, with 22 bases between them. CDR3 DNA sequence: TGTGCCAGTAGTCCTATTGACCGGGGCAGGGAACATCAGCCCCAGCATTTT. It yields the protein CASSPIDRGREHQPQHF.